This is a list of T cell receptor beta chains from one sample in a study of T cell repertoires in cytomegalovirus infection. One entry per CDR3 protein, called by TCRdb with MiXCR from the reads. Counted here are 630,000 or so distinct CDR3 sequences, approximately 25% occurring once; the ten biggest clones make up 8%. Specimen: CD8+ T cells from PBMCs. The receptors stem from a human donor in good health (CMV status not recorded). Some clones in this sample may be carry-over from other donors' samples. Each CDR3 is given with its conserved first and last residue. The D gene is left open where the match is weak. Where a row states a size, it is once, few, many or the class of an expanded clone; other rows omit it.

v_call	d_call	j_call	clone_size	cdr3_aa	cdr3_nt
TRBV12-3/TRBV12-4	-	TRBJ2-2	many	CASSLPGLTGELFF	TGTGCCAGCAGTTTACCTGGCCTCACCGGGGAGCTGTTTTTT
TRBV7-9	-	TRBJ2-6	few	CASSLAYRPSSGANVLTF	TGTGCCAGCAGCTTAGCTTACAGACCGAGCTCTGGGGCCAACGTCCTGACTTTC
TRBV12-3/TRBV12-4	TRBD2	TRBJ2-3	few	CASREPTSGGRTDTQYF	TGTGCCAGCAGGGAACCTACTAGCGGGGGGCGCACAGATACGCAGTATTTT
TRBV4-2	TRBD2	TRBJ2-1	few	CASSGDGRDEQFF	TGTGCCAGCAGCGGCGACGGGAGGGATGAGCAGTTCTTC
TRBV5-1	TRBD2	TRBJ2-2	-	CASSYRLAGVTGELFF	TGCGCCAGCAGCTACCGACTAGCGGGGGTTACTGGGGAGCTGTTTTTT
TRBV6-2/TRBV6-3	-	TRBJ1-5	-	CASSYFPGQPQHF	TGTGCCAGCAGTTACTTTCCCGGTCAGCCCCAGCATTTT
TRBV7-2	-	TRBJ1-2	many	CASSASPDGYTF	TGTGCCAGCAGCGCTAGCCCCGATGGCTACACCTTC
TRBV6-2/TRBV6-3	TRBD1	TRBJ2-3	few	CASWDPGQGADTQYF	TGTGCCAGCTGGGACCCGGGACAGGGTGCAGATACGCAGTATTTT
TRBV6-1	-	TRBJ1-2	-	CASSYAASYVYGYTF	TGTGCCAGCAGTTACGCAGCGTCTTATGTCTATGGCTACACCTTC
TRBV19	TRBD1	TRBJ2-1	few	CAYSSGTGSNEQFF	TGTGCCTACTCCTCCGGGACAGGGAGTAATGAGCAGTTCTTC
TRBV20-1	-	TRBJ2-5	-	CSARLGRYQETQYF	TGCAGTGCTAGGTTGGGGAGGTACCAAGAGACCCAGTACTTC
TRBV14	-	TRBJ2-1	many	CASSPSRGAYNEQFF	TGTGCCAGCAGCCCCTCAAGGGGAGCTTACAATGAGCAGTTCTTC
TRBV4-1	-	TRBJ1-1	many	CASSQVLGHVTEAFF	TGCGCCAGCAGCCAAGTGTTGGGACATGTCACTGAAGCTTTCTTT
TRBV19	TRBD2	TRBJ2-7	few	CASSQTSGGTYEQYF	TGTGCCAGTAGTCAAACTAGCGGGGGTACCTACGAGCAGTACTTC
TRBV29-1	-	TRBJ2-1	-	CSACTGPDSSSYNEQFF	TGCAGCGCCTGCACAGGGCCCGATTCTAGCTCCTACAATGAGCAGTTCTTC
TRBV20-1	-	TRBJ2-1	-	CSALLDSYNEQFF	TGCAGTGCCCTACTGGACAGTTACAATGAGCAGTTCTTC
TRBV5-4	TRBD1	TRBJ1-1	-	CASSSHPRDRADTEAFF	TGTGCCAGCAGCTCACACCCACGGGACAGGGCTGACACTGAAGCTTTCTTT
TRBV7-9	TRBD2	TRBJ2-3	many	CASSFSGTTDTQYF	TGTGCCAGCAGCTTCAGCGGGACCACAGATACGCAGTATTTT
TRBV7-6	-	TRBJ1-2	-	CASSLEVTYGYTF	TGTGCCAGCAGCTTAGAAGTTACCTATGGCTACACCTTC
TRBV10-3	-	TRBJ2-3	-	CAISAGYASTDTQYF	TGTGCCATCAGTGCGGGGTATGCTAGCACAGATACGCAGTATTTT
TRBV7-9	-	TRBJ1-5	many	CASSPDNQPQHF	TGTGCCAGCAGCCCGGACAATCAGCCCCAGCATTTT
TRBV4-3	TRBD1	TRBJ2-1	many	CASSQDYGTGPYNEQFF	TGCGCCAGCAGCCAAGACTATGGGACAGGGCCCTACAATGAGCAGTTCTTC